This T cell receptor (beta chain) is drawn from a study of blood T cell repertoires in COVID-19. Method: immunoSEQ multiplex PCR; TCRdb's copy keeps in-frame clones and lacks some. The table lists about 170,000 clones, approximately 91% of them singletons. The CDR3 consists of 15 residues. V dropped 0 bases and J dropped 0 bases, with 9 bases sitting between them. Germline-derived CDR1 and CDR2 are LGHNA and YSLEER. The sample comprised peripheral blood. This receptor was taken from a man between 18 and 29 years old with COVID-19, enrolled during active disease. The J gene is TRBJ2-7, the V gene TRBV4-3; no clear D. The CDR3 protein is CASSQDYPFSYEQYF. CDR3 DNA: TGCGCCAGCAGCCAAGACTACCCCTTCTCCTACGAGCAGTACTTC.